The 2 T cell receptor beta chains below were found in one sample sequenced in a study of T-cell memory formation after mild COVID-19. Each CDR3 protein is one row after TCRdb ran MiXCR on the 5' RACE reads. The repertoire holds around 340,000 distinct CDR3 sequences, with approximately 21% as singletons. Sample: PBMCs or a T cell subset sorted from them (not recorded which). The receptors originated from an adult woman who had mild COVID-19 (a few samples of this study predate the infection). Cell type and time point are not known.

This clonotype was observed a handful of times. This sequence joins TRBV12-3 or TRBV12-4 and TRBJ2-3; 8 nucleotides line up with TRBD1. Germline trimming cut 4 bases from V and 1 base from J; bases unmatched to any gene: 7. The CDR3 is made up of 16 amino acids. The CDR3 region is CASSSRQGAGTDTQYF. DNA for the CDR3: TGTGCCAGCAGTTCGCGCCAGGGGGCTGGCACAGATACGCAGTATTTT.

The chain is built from TRBV7-2 and TRBJ2-4; 12 bases are shared with TRBD2. Germline-derived CDR1 and CDR2 are SGHTA and FQGNSA. The V gene end was trimmed by 7 bases and the J gene end by 4 bases; junction bases not matched to a gene: 14. The CDR3 extends over 18 amino acids. The CDR3 nucleotides read TGTGCCAGCATGGGTCGTGAGACTAGCGGGGGAGCAAAAAACATTCAGTACTTC. It yields the protein CASMGRETSGGAKNIQYF.